The clone carrying this T cell receptor (beta chain) occurred many times. The data derive from a study of T cells in Graves' hyperthyroidism and ophthalmopathy. From RNA transcripts, TCR beta CDR3 regions were amplified. In the first-round RT-PCR of the TCR CDR3, the HTBI primer set was used. MiXCR, applied by TCRdb to the multiplex PCR reads, yields one record per CDR3 protein. The profile shows approximately 560,000 distinct CDR3 sequences, about 43% of them singletons. The CDR3 extends over 14 amino acids. The V and J ends lost 5 bases and 3 bases respectively, with 13 bases between them. CDR1 and CDR2 (germline): SGHTA, FQGTGA.

The sequence came from a young woman with Graves' hyperthyroidism. Specimen: peripheral blood or thyroid tissue (not recorded which). The V and J genes are TRBV7-3 and TRBJ2-5, with D perhaps TRBD2 (5 bases). CDR3 protein: CASSPDRGKETQYF. In DNA, the CDR3 is TGTGCCAGCAGCCCGGATCGGGGAAAAGAGACCCAGTACTTC.